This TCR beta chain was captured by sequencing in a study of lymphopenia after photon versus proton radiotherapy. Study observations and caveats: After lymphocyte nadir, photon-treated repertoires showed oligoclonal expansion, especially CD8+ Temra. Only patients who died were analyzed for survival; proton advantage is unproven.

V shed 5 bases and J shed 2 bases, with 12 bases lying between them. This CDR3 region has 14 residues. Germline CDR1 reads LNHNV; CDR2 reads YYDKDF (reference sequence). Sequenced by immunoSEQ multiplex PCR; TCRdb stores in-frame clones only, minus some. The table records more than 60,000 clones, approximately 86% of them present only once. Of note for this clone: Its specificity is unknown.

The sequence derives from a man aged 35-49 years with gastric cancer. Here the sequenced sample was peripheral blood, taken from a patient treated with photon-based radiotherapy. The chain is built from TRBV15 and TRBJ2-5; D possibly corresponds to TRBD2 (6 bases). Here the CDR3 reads CATSLGRGQETQYF. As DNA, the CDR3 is TGTGCCACCAGCTTAGGGCGGGGACAAGAGACCCAGTACTTC.